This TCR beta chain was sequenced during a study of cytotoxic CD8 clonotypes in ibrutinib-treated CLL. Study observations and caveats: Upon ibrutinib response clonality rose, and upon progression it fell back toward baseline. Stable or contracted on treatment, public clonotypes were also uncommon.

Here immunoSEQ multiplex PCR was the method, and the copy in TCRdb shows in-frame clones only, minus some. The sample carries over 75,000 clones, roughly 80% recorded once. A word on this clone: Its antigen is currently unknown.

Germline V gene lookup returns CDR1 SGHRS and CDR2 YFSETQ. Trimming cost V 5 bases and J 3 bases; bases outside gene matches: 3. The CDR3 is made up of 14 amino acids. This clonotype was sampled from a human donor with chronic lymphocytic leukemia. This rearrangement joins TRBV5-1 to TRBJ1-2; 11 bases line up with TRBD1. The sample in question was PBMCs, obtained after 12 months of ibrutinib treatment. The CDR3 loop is CASRPDRGHYGYTF. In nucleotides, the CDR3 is TGCGCCAGCAGACCGGACAGGGGGCACTATGGCTACACCTTC.